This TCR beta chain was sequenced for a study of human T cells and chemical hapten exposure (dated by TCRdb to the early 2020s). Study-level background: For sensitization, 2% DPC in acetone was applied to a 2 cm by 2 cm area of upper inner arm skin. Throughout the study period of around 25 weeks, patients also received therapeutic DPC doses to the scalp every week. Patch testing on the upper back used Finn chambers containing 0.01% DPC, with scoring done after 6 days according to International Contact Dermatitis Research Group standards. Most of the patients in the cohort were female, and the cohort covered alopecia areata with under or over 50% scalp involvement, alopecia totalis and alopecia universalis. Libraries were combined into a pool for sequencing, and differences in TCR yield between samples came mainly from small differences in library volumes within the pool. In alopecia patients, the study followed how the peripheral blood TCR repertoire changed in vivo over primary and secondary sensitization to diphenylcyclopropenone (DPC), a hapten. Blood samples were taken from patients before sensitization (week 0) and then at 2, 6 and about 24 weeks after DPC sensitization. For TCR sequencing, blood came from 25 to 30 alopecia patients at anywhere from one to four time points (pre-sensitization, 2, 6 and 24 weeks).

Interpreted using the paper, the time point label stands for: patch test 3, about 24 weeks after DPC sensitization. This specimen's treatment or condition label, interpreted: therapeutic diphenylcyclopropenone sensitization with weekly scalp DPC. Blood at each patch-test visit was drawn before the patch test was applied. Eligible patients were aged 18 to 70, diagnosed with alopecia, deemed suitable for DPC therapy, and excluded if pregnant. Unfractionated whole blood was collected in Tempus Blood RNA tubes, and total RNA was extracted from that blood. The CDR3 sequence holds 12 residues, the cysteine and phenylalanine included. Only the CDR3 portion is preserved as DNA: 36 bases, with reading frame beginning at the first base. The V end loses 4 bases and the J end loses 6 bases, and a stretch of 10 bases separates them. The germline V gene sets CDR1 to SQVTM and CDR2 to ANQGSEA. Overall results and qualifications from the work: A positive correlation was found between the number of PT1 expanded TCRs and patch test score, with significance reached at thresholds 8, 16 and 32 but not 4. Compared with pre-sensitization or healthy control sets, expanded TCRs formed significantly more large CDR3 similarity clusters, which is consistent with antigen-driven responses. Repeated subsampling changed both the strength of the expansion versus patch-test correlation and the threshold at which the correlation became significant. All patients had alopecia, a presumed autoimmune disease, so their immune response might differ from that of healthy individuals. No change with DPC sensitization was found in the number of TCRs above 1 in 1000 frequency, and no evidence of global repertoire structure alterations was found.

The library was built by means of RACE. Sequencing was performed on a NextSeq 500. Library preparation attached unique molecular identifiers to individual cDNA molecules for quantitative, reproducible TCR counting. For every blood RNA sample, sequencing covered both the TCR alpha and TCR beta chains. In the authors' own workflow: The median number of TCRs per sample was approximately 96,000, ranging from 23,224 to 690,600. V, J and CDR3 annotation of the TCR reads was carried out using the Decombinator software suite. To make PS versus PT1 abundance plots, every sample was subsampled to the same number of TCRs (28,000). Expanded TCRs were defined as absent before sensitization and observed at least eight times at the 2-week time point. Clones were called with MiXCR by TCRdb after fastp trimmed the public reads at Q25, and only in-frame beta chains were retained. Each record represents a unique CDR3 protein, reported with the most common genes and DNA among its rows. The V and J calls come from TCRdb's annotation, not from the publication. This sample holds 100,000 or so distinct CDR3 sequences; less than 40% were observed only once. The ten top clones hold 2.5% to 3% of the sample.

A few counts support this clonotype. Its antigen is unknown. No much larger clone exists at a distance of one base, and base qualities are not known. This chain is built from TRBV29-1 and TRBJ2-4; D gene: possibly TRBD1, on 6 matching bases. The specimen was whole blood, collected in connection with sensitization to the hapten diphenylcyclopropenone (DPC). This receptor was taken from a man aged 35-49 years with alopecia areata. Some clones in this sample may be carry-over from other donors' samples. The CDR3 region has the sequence CSVGRGGNIQYF. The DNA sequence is TGCAGCGTTGGTAGAGGGGGAAACATTCAGTACTTC. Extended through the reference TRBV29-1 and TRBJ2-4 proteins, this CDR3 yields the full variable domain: SAVISQKPSRDICQRGTSLTIQCQVDSQVTMMFWYRQQPGQSLTLIATANQGSEATYESGFVIDKFPISRPNLTFSTLTVSNMSPEDSSIYLCSVGRGGNIQYFGAGTRLSVL.